This T cell receptor (beta chain) emerged from a study of T cell repertoires in cytomegalovirus infection. Study-wide results and caveats: CMV-specific HLA-C-restricted TCR beta clonotypes dominated the ex vivo response. Carriers of CMV and the relevant HLA type were discriminated by public TCR beta frequency.

With respect to this clonotype: Its antigen is currently unknown.

TCRdb processed the reads anew with MiXCR; each CDR3 protein has one entry. The table shows approximately 590,000 distinct CDR3 sequences, with 40% occurring only once. The specimen was cultured PBMCs, collected from culture after CMV antigen stimulation. The TCR was taken from a human donor in good health (CMV status not recorded). Some clones in this sample may be carry-over from other donors' samples.

The DNA for the CDR3 is TGTGCCAGCAGCTTGTCACCGGGACACCCTTGGGCAGATACGCAGTATTTT. The encoded protein is CASSLSPGHPWADTQYF. The chain combines TRBV7-2 with TRBJ2-3, with a weak D call TRBD1 (6 bases). Germline V gene sequence: CDR1 SGHTA, CDR2 FQGNSA. Deletions cut 3 bases from V and 4 bases from J, with 20 bases between. The CDR3 has 17 amino acids.